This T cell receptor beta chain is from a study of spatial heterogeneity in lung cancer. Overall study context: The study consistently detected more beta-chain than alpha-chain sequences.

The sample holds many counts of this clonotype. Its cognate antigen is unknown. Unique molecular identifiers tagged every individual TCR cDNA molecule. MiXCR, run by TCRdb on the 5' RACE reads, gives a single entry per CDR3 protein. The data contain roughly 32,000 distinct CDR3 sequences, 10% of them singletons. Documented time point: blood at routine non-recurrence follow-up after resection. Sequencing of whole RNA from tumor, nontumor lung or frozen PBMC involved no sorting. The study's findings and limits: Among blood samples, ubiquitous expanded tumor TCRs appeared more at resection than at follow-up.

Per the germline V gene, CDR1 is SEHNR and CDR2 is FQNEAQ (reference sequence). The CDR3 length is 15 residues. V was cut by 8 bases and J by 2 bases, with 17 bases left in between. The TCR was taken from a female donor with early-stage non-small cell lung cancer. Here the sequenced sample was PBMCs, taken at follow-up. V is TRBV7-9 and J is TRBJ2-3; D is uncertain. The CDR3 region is CASALELVPTDTQYF. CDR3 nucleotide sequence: TGTGCCAGCGCATTGGAACTGGTCCCCACAGATACGCAGTATTTT.